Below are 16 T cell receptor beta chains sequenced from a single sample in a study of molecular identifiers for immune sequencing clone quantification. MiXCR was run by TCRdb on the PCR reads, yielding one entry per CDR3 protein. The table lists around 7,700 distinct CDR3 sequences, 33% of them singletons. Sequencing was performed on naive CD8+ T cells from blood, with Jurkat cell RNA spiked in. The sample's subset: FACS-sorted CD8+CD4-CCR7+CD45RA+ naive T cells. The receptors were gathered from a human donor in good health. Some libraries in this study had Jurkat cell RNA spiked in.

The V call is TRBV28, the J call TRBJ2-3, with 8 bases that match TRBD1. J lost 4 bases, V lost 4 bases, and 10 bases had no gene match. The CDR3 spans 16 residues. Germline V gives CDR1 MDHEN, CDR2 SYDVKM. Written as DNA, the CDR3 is TGTGCCAGCAGTTGGGGTAGGGCAGGGGGCTCAGATACGCAGTATTTT. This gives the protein CASSWGRAGGSDTQYF.

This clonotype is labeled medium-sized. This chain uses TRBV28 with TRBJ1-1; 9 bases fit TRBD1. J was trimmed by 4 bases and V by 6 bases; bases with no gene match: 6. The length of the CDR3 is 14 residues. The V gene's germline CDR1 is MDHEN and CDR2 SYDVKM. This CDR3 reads CASRTLGQGTEAFF. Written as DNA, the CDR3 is TGTGCCAGCAGAACGTTGGGACAGGGCACTGAAGCTTTCTTT.

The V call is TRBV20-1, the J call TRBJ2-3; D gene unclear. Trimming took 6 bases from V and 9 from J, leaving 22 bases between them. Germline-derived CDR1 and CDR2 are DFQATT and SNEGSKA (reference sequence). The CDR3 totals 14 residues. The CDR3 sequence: CSAPSPKTRNTQYF. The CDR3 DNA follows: TGCAGTGCCCCCTCGCCGAAGACACGTAACACGCAGTATTTT.

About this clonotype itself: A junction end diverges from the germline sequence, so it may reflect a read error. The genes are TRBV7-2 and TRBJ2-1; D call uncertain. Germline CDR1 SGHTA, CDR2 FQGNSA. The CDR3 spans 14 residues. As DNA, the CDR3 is TGTGCCGGCAGCCTAGGCCGAATGTGGAATGAGCAGTTCTTC. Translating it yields CAGSLGRMWNEQFF.

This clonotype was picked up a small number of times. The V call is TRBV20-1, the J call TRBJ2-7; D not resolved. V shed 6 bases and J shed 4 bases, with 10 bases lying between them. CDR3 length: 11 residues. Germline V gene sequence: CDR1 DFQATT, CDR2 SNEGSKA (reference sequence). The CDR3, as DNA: TGCAGTGCCGGCCAATCATACGAGCAGTACTTC. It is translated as CSAGQSYEQYF.

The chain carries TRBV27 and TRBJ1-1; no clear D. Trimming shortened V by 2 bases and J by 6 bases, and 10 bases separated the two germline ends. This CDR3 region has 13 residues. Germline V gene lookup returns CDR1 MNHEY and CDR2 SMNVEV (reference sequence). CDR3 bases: TGTGCCAGCAGTTTAAGCCTCGCATCTGAAGCTTTCTTT. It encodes CASSLSLASEAFF.

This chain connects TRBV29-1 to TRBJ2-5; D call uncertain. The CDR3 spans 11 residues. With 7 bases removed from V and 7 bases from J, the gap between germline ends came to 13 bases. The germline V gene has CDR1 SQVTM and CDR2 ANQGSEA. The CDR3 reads CSARHDRTQYF. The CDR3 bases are TGCAGCGCAAGACACGATCGGACCCAGTACTTC.

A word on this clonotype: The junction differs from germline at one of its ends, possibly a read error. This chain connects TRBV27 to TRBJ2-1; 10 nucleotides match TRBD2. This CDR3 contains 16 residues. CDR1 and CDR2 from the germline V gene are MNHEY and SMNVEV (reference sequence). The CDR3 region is CASSLTSGATYNGQNF. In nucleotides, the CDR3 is TGTGCCAGCAGTTTAACTAGCGGGGCCACCTACAATGGGCAGAACTTC.

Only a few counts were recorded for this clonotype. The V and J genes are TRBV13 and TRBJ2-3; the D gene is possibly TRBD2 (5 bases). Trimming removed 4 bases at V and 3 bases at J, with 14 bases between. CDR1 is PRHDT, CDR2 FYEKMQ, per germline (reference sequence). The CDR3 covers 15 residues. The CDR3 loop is CASSSALEATDTQYF. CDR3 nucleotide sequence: TGTGCCAGCAGCTCCGCGCTGGAGGCGACAGATACGCAGTATTTT. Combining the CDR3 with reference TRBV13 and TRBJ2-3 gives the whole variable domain AAGVIQSPRHLIKEKRETATLKCYPIPRHDTVYWYQQGPGQDPQFLISFYEKMQSDKGSIPDRFSAQQFSDYHSELNMSSLELGDSALYFCASSSALEATDTQYFGPGTRLTVL.

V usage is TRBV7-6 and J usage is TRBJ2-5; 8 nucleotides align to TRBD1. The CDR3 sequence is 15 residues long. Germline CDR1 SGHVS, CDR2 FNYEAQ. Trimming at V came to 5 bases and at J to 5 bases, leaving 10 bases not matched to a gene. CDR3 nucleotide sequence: TGTGCCAGCAGCCTTCACAGGGGGACGGAGGAGACCCAGTACTTC. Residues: CASSLHRGTEETQYF.

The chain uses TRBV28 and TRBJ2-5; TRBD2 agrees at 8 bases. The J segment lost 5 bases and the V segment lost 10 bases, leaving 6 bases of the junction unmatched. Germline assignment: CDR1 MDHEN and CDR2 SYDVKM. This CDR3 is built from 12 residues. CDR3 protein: CATAGLVETQYF. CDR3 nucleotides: TGTGCCACCGCGGGACTAGTGGAGACCCAGTACTTC.

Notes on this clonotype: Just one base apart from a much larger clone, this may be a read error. CDR3 region: CASSLASGANQLQHF. The DNA for the CDR3 is TGTGCCAGCAGTCTCGCGTCGGGGGCTAATCAGCTCCAGCATTTT. The chain couples TRBV6-5 to TRBJ1-5; the D gene is possibly TRBD1 (6 bases). The CDR3 is made up of 15 amino acids. Germline loops: CDR1 MNHEY, CDR2 SVGAGI.

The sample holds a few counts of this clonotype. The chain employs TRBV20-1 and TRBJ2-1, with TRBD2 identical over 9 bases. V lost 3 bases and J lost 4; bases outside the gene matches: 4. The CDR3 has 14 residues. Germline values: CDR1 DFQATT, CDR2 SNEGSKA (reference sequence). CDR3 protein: CSASFLAGYNEQFF. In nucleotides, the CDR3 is TGCAGTGCTAGTTTTCTAGCGGGGTACAATGAGCAGTTCTTC.

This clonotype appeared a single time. The CDR3 reads CASSVGAAAYEQYF. CDR3 sequence (DNA): TGTGCCAGCAGCGTAGGGGCAGCAGCCTACGAGCAGTACTTC. J is TRBJ2-7 and V is TRBV9; D gene unclear. V lost 0 bases and J lost 2, with 9 bases in between. Germline lookup yields CDR1 SGDLS and CDR2 YYNGEE. The CDR3 has 14 amino acids.

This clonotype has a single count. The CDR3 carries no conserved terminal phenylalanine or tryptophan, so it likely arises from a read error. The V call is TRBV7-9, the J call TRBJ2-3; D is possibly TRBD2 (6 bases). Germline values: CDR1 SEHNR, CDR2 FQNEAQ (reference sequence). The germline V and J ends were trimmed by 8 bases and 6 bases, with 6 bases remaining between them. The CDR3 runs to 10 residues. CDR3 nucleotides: TGTGCCAGCGGGGGGGATACGCAGTATTAT. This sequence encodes CASGGDTQYY.

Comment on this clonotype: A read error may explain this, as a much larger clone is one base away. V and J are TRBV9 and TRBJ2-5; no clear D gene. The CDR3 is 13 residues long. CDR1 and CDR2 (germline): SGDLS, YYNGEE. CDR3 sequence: CASEDPIQETQHF. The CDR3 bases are TGTGCCAGCGAGGACCCGATTCAAGAGACCCAGCACTTC.